This T cell receptor (beta chain) was documented in a study of a mutant IDH1 vaccine in newly diagnosed glioma. About the study: Averaging roughly 40 years of age, treated patients were about 60% male and about 38% female.

With respect to this clone: The antigen remains undetermined.

TCRdb's copy holds only in-frame clones and misses some; the assay was immunoSEQ multiplex PCR. The data hold more than 80,000 clones, with roughly 85% observed a single time. The time point: baseline, week 1 (first vaccination visit). Treatment here: pre-vaccination baseline after standard-of-care therapy. Study results and limitations: Pseudoprogression appears to have had no connection to changes in top peripheral T cell clonotypes.

The specimen was PBMCs, collected from a glioma patient treated with radiotherapy, temozolomide or both. The TCR was taken from a woman aged 45-59 years with glioma.

The CDR3 spells CASSYTDRVNTQPQHF. DNA for the CDR3: TGTGCCAGCAGTTACACGGACAGGGTTAATACTCAGCCCCAGCATTTT. The genes are TRBV6-6 and TRBJ1-5, with TRBD1 matching 8 bases. The germline CDR1 and CDR2 sequences are MNHNY and SVGAGI (reference sequence). The CDR3 is made up of 16 amino acids. V shed 2 bases and J 6 bases; nucleotides not matched to a gene: 9.